Included here is one T cell receptor (beta chain) sequence, with context. Combining a sample-barcoded 5' primer with a J-beta primer mix, a second PCR ran for 7 to 11 cycles. TCRdb redid the calling of the 5' RACE reads with MiXCR, one entry per CDR3 protein. The repertoire holds 550,000 to 700,000 distinct CDR3 sequences, with roughly a quarter as singletons. CDR1 is LGHNA and CDR2 is YSLEER in the germline V gene. V dropped 1 base and J dropped 5 bases, with 16 bases sitting between them. The CDR3 has 16 amino acids. The data belong to a study of blood T cells in healthy people across ages. The sequenced sample was blood. This TCR came from a woman aged 70-85 years in good health. This sequence joins TRBV4-3 and TRBJ2-3; either TRBD1 or TRBD2 may fit D (7 bases each). The CDR3 reads CASSQVGGGSGDTQYF. The CDR3 DNA follows: TGCGCCAGCAGCCAAGTGGGAGGGGGCTCGGGAGATACGCAGTATTTT.